This TCR beta chain was obtained from a study of T cell repertoires in cytomegalovirus infection. About the research overall: The study used recently identified HLA-C-restricted and well-studied HLA-B-restricted CMV epitopes. It can be stated that public TCR beta signatures indicated CMV infection as well as a matching HLA type.

The CDR3 length is 18 residues. V shed 2 bases and J shed 0 bases, with 18 bases lying between them. Per germline, CDR1 MNHEY and CDR2 SVGAGI. Each CDR3 protein gets one entry after TCRdb re-called the reads with MiXCR. The data contain 84,000 or so distinct CDR3 sequences, about 44% of them singletons. This clonotype was seen a handful of times. Antigen: not known. This sequence was found in a human donor in good health (CMV status not recorded). Some clones in this sample may be carry-over from other donors' samples. Here the sequenced sample was CD8+ T cells from cultured PBMCs, taken from culture after CMV antigen stimulation. The gene calls are TRBV6-5 and TRBJ2-3; D is uncertain. The CDR3 DNA sequence: TGTGCCAGCAGTTACGATTACTCCCTGGAGACTAGCACAGATACGCAGTATTTT. Its translation: CASSYDYSLETSTDTQYF.